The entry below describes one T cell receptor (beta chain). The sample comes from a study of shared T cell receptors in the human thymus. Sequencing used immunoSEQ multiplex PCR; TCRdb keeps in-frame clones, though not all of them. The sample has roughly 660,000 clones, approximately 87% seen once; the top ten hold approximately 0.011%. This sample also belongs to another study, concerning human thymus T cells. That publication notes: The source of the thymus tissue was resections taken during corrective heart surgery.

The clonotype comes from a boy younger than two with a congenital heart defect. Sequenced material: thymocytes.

CDR3 amino acids: CASSILLARHYEQYF. The CDR3 DNA reads TGTGCCAGTAGTATTTTGCTAGCGCGCCACTACGAGCAGTACTTC. V usage is TRBV19 and J usage is TRBJ2-7; TRBD2 is a possible D gene (6 bases). CDR3 size: 15 residues. Trimming removed 3 bases at V and 3 bases at J, with 15 bases between. The germline V gene has CDR1 LNHDA and CDR2 SQIVND (reference sequence).